A single sample is the source of the 24 T cell receptor beta chains below, sequenced in a study of graft-versus-host responses after intestinal transplantation. Libraries were prepared by immunoSEQ multiplex PCR; TCRdb keeps only in-frame clonotypes and omits some of them. The table has 17,000 or so clones, 65% to 90% seen once. Graft tissue was processed to release intraepithelial and lamina propria lymphocytes. This material consisted of ileum tissue, taken 17 days after transplant. Receptors were obtained from a human patient who received an intestinal transplant, so some T cells may come from the graft donor.

This rearrangement joins TRBV4-1 to TRBJ2-5; D is unclear. This CDR3 contains 13 residues. Germline V CDR1 and CDR2: MGHRA, YSYEKL. Trimming stripped 1 base from V and 1 base from J, with 4 bases between. The CDR3 sequence: CASSQGSQETQYF. The CDR3 DNA is TGCGCCAGCAGCCAAGGGAGCCAAGAGACCCAGTACTTC.

On this clone: Within the sample, other DNA sequences also encode this same CDR3. The V and J genes are TRBV28 and TRBJ2-7; D might be TRBD2 (6 bases). The CDR3 has 15 amino acids. The V gene lost 5 bases and the J gene lost 2 bases, with 16 bases spanning the gap. Germline V lookup: CDR1 MDHEN, CDR2 SYDVKM. CDR3 nucleotide sequence: TGTGCCAGCAGTCTCTTTGGCGGGACGACCTACGAGCAGTACTTC. It yields the protein CASSLFGGTTYEQYF.

The chain has TRBV10-2 and TRBJ2-1; TRBD1 agrees at 7 bases. Germline V CDR1 and CDR2: WSHSY, SAAADI. V was clipped by 8 bases and J by 8 bases; unmatched bases: 15. The CDR3 totals 15 residues. As DNA, the CDR3 is TGCGCCAGCGGGCACGGGGCAGGGGGAAACTATGAGCAGTTCTTC. The encoded protein is CASGHGAGGNYEQFF.

In this sample, this clone turned up a few times. The chain employs TRBV7-6 and TRBJ2-7; 9 bases fit TRBD2. CDR3 length: 16 residues. Germline V gene sequence: CDR1 SGHVS, CDR2 FNYEAQ. Trimming cost V 1 base and J 1 base; bases outside gene matches: 5. In nucleotides, the CDR3 is TGTGCCAGCAGCTTAGAGGCTAGCGGGAAATCCTACGAGCAGTACTTC. Translated: CASSLEASGKSYEQYF.

This chain links TRBV27 with TRBJ1-5; no reliable D call. The CDR3 spans 13 residues. In germline, CDR1 is MNHEY, CDR2 SMNVEV (reference sequence). V lost 5 bases and J lost 4, with 9 bases in between. The CDR3 sequence is CASSRAVNQPQHF. The CDR3 DNA follows: TGTGCCAGCAGTCGGGCAGTTAATCAGCCCCAGCATTTT.

A few counts support this clone. The chain couples TRBV9 to TRBJ2-1; TRBD2 agrees at 13 bases. This CDR3 has 18 amino acids. The V segment lost 0 bases and the J segment 7 bases; nucleotides outside the gene matches: 10. CDR1 SGDLS and CDR2 YYNGEE come from the germline V gene. CDR3 loop: CASSVGTSGSNPRNEQFF. The CDR3 DNA sequence: TGTGCCAGCAGCGTAGGGACTAGCGGGAGTAATCCGAGGAATGAGCAGTTCTTC.

The chain couples TRBV7-8 to TRBJ2-5; D is perhaps TRBD2 (5 bases). V shed 0 bases and J shed 7 bases, with 6 bases lying between them. The length of the CDR3 is 12 residues. Germline V gives CDR1 SGHVS, CDR2 FQNEAQ. The chain's CDR3 is CASSLARVTQYF. CDR3 nucleotides: TGTGCCAGCAGCTTAGCGAGGGTGACCCAGTACTTC.

This clone was detected a few times. The V and J genes are TRBV19 and TRBJ2-7, with 8 nucleotides matching TRBD2. The germline gives CDR1 LNHDA, CDR2 SQIVND (reference sequence). The CDR3 has 12 amino acids. Germline trimming cut 11 bases from V and 5 bases from J; bases unmatched to any gene: 8. CDR3: CASSSGYHEQYF. The CDR3 DNA reads TGTGCCTCATCTAGCGGGTACCACGAGCAGTACTTC.

The rearrangement joins TRBV11-2 to TRBJ2-3; 7 nucleotides align to TRBD2. The CDR3 is made up of 14 amino acids. The junction had 5 bases not matched to a gene; V was cut back by 2 bases and J by 6 bases. CDR1 and CDR2 (germline): SGHAT, FQNNGV. The CDR3 loop is CASSLMWGGDTQYF. The CDR3 nucleotides read TGTGCCAGCAGCTTAATGTGGGGAGGGGATACGCAGTATTTT.

This chain links TRBV7-3 with TRBJ2-5; the match to TRBD1 covers 10 bases. Germline V gene data show CDR1 as SGHTA and CDR2 as FQGTGA. Trimming at V came to 2 bases and at J to 5 bases, leaving 5 bases not matched to a gene. CDR3 length: 15 residues. CDR3: CASSLGTGEGETQYF. CDR3 sequence (DNA): TGTGCCAGCAGCTTAGGGACAGGGGAGGGGGAGACCCAGTACTTC.

This clone showed up just once. The chain couples TRBV5-4 to TRBJ2-7; 14 nucleotides align to TRBD2. J lost 4 bases, V lost 4 bases, and 1 base had no gene match. The CDR3 spans 14 residues. Germline V CDR1 and CDR2: SGHNT, YYREEE (reference sequence). In DNA, the CDR3 is TGTGCCAGCAGCGGGACTAGCGGGAGTTACGAGCAGTACTTC. Its protein product is CASSGTSGSYEQYF.

The chain combines TRBV10-3 with TRBJ2-5, with TRBD1 identical over 10 bases. CDR1 is ENHRY, CDR2 SYGVKD, per germline. This CDR3 has 16 amino acids. V was clipped by 3 bases and J by 5 bases; unmatched bases: 9. In nucleotides, the CDR3 is TGTGCCATCAGTGACCTTGACAGGGGGCAAGGGGAGACCCAGTACTTC. This encodes CAISDLDRGQGETQYF.

This sequence joins TRBV11-2 and TRBJ2-5; perhaps TRBD1 as D (5 bases). From germline, CDR1 is SGHAT and CDR2 FQNNGV. CDR3 length: 14 residues. Trimming took 2 bases from V and 5 from J, leaving 12 bases between them. CDR3 sequence: CASSLHRPWETQYF. The CDR3 region has the DNA TGTGCCAGCAGCTTACACAGGCCTTGGGAGACCCAGTACTTC.

The CDR3 sequence: CASSAYGPLYEQYF. The CDR3 region has the DNA TGTGCCAGCAGCGCCTATGGCCCCCTCTACGAGCAGTACTTC. This chain links TRBV5-8 with TRBJ2-7, with D unclear. V was clipped by 4 bases and J by 3 bases, with 14 bases between them. In germline, CDR1 is SGHTS, CDR2 YDEGEE. CDR3 length: 14 amino acids. The full variable domain, in which reference TRBV5-8 and TRBJ2-7 provide the parts outside the CDR3, is EAGVTQSPTHLIKTRGQQATLRCSPISGHTSVYWYQQALGLGLQFLLWYDEGEERNRGNFPPRFSGRQFPNYSSELNVNALELEDSALYLCASSAYGPLYEQYFGPGTRLTVT.

J is TRBJ2-2 and V is TRBV29-1, with 7 nucleotides matching TRBD1. Trimming removed 8 bases from V and 5 bases from J; junction bases left unmatched: 8. This CDR3 is 13 amino acids long. Germline lookup yields CDR1 SQVTM and CDR2 ANQGSEA. CDR3 bases: TGCAGCACCGGACAGGCGGAAACCGGGGAGCTGTTTTTT. Translating it yields CSTGQAETGELFF.

This clone showed up just once. The chain combines TRBV27 with TRBJ2-1; D is undetermined. The V end was cut by 5 bases, the J end by 0 bases, with 14 bases between. Germline V CDR1 and CDR2: MNHEY, SMNVEV (reference sequence). The CDR3 consists of 16 residues. CDR3 bases: TGTGCCAGCAGTGCCCTTTGGGCGAGCTCCTACAATGAGCAGTTCTTC. This codes for CASSALWASSYNEQFF.

This chain links TRBV6-1 with TRBJ2-7, with 9 bases identical to TRBD1. Germline values: CDR1 MNHNS, CDR2 SASEGT. CDR3 length equals 18 residues. V was clipped by 4 bases and J by 5 bases; unmatched bases: 18. CDR3 protein: CASSATMPPGTGYDEQYF. The CDR3 bases are TGTGCCAGCAGTGCAACGATGCCCCCCGGGACAGGGTACGACGAGCAGTACTTC.

V is TRBV28 and J is TRBJ2-3; perhaps TRBD1 as D (5 bases). The germline V gene encodes CDR1 MDHEN and CDR2 SYDVKM. The CDR3 spans 14 residues. V was cut by 3 bases and J by 10 bases, with 17 bases left in between. The CDR3 DNA sequence: TGTGCCAGCAGTTTGGTTCCCAGGCTAGGGGCGCAGTATTTT. Protein product: CASSLVPRLGAQYF.

This chain uses TRBV5-6 with TRBJ2-7, with D perhaps given as TRBD1 or TRBD2 (6 bases each). Per germline, CDR1 SGHDT and CDR2 YYEEEE. The V end lost 5 bases, the J end lost 6 bases, and 21 bases lay between the germline ends. The CDR3 consists of 15 residues. The CDR3 loop is CASSLSALRGGEQYF. In DNA form, the CDR3 reads TGTGCCAGCAGTTTATCCGCCCTCAGGGGAGGCGAGCAGTACTTC. Complete variable domain (other parts from reference TRBV5-6 and TRBJ2-7): DAGVTQSPTHLIKTRGQQVTLRCSPKSGHDTVSWYQQALGQGPQFIFQYYEEEERQRGNFPDRFSGHQFPNYSSELNVNALLLGDSALYLCASSLSALRGGEQYFGPGTRLTVT.

This clone appeared a few times. This sequence joins TRBV7-2 and TRBJ2-1; D might be TRBD2 (6 bases). CDR1 is SGHTA, CDR2 FQGNSA, per germline. V was shortened by 1 base and J by 4 bases, with 17 bases between the two germline ends. This CDR3 is 17 amino acids long. This CDR3 is CASSLELGRSLYNEQFF. For the CDR3, the DNA is TGTGCCAGCAGCTTAGAGCTGGGGAGGAGTCTGTACAATGAGCAGTTCTTC.

The chain has TRBV4-1 and TRBJ2-3; D possibly matches TRBD1 or TRBD2 (5 bases each). Germline CDR1 reads MGHRA; CDR2 reads YSYEKL. CDR3 length: 17 amino acids. V lost 0 bases to trimming and J lost 2 bases, with 15 bases between them. The CDR3 sequence: CASSQDREGPYTDTQYF. The CDR3 bases are TGCGCCAGCAGCCAAGATCGTGAGGGACCTTACACAGATACGCAGTATTTT.

This clone was counted a single time. The rearrangement uses TRBV27 and TRBJ2-7; TRBD1 might be the D (5 bases). Germline values: CDR1 MNHEY, CDR2 SMNVEV (reference sequence). The V end was cut by 3 bases, the J end by 0 bases, with 6 bases between. The length of the CDR3 is 13 residues. The CDR3 region is CASSFGASYEQYF. The DNA of the CDR3 is TGTGCCAGCAGTTTTGGGGCCTCCTACGAGCAGTACTTC.

The chain uses TRBV27 and TRBJ2-5, with TRBD1 as a possible D gene (5 bases). Germline V CDR1 and CDR2: MNHEY, SMNVEV (reference sequence). Trimming removed 10 bases from V and 9 bases from J, with 15 bases in between. This CDR3 spans 11 amino acids. The CDR3: CATRTEQAQYF. In DNA form, the CDR3 reads TGTGCCACACGGACGGAACAGGCCCAGTACTTC.

The chain is built from TRBV28 and TRBJ1-3; 9 bases match TRBD1. The germline V gene encodes CDR1 MDHEN and CDR2 SYDVKM. Trimming took 5 bases from V and 0 from J; bases not matched to a gene: 8. The CDR3 is made up of 17 amino acids. CDR3 DNA sequence: TGTGCCAGCAGTCAGGGACAGGGACCCGTCTCTGGAAACACCATATATTTT. Its translation is CASSQGQGPVSGNTIYF.